This TCR beta chain was sequenced during a study of blood T cell repertoires in COVID-19. Study-level background: The analysed material was cDNA or gDNA that came from T cells, B-cell-depleted T cells, or PBMCs.

Some clones are missing from TCRdb's copy, which holds only in-frame ones; the method was immunoSEQ multiplex PCR. Of about 220,000 clones listed, approximately 86% are singletons. With 6 bases clipped from V and 0 bases from J, the junction kept 9 bases outside the gene matches. Looked up from germline, CDR1 is SGHAT and CDR2 is FQNNGV. This CDR3 region has 19 residues. Details on this clone: The identical CDR3 is also encoded by other nucleotide sequences in the sample.

The sequencing sample was made of peripheral blood. The receptor's source is a woman of 80 years or more with acute or convalescent COVID-19. This chain joins TRBV11-2 and TRBJ2-1; 15 bases map to TRBD2. The DNA for the CDR3 is TGTGCCAGCAGAGGACTAGCGGGGGGGTTTTCTTACTCCTACAATGAGCAGTTCTTC. It encodes CASRGLAGGFSYSYNEQFF. Using reference TRBV11-2 and TRBJ2-1 for the parts outside the CDR3, the full variable domain is EAGVAQSPRYKIIEKRQSVAFWCNPISGHATLYWYQQILGQGPKLLIQFQNNGVVDDSQLPKDRFSAERLKGVDSTLKIQPAKLEDSAVYLCASRGLAGGFSYSYNEQFFGPGTRLTVL.